A single T cell receptor beta chain is shown here with its context. The entry originates in a study of blood T cell repertoires in COVID-19. Trimming left V 7 bases short and J 3 bases short, with 9 bases between. The CDR3 sequence is 11 residues long. Germline V gene lookup returns CDR1 SQVTM and CDR2 ANQGSEA. The table came from immunoSEQ multiplex PCR; TCRdb's copy has only in-frame clones and leaves some out. The sample carries around 300,000 clones, approximately 86% recorded once. This TCR came from a woman in her thirties who had recovered from COVID-19. Sequenced: peripheral blood. V and J are TRBV29-1 and TRBJ1-2, with D possibly matching TRBD1 (6 bases). Written as DNA, the CDR3 is TGCAGCGCTTCAGGGGACTATGGCTACACCTTC. It specifies CSASGDYGYTF.